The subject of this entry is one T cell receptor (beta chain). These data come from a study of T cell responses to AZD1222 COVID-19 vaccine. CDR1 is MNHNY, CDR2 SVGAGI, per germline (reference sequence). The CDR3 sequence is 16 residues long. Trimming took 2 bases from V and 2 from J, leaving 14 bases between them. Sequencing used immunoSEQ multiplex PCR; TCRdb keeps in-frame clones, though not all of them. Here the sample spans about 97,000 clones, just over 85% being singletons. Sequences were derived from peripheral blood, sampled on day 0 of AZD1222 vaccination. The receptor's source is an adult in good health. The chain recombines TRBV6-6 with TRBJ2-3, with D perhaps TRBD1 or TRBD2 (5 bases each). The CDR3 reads CASSYPGAAFTDTQYF. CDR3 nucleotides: TGTGCCAGCAGTTACCCCGGGGCAGCCTTCACAGATACGCAGTATTTT.